This T cell receptor beta chain came from a study of blood T cells in healthy people across ages. Study results and caveats: Donor CMV status was unknown, possibly confounding expanded clonotype changes. The percentage of naive T cells correlated strongly with TCR beta diversity.

Combining a sample-barcoded 5' primer with a J-beta primer mix, a second PCR ran for roughly 7 to 12 cycles. From the 5' RACE reads, TCRdb called clonotypes with MiXCR, one entry per CDR3 protein. The sample has 650,000 to 1,000,000 distinct CDR3 sequences; 35% to 60% are singletons. Donors were systemically healthy Caucasian individuals from Russia aged about 6 to 100 years. Total RNA amounts of at least 5 micrograms were extracted per sample. On this clonotype itself: Its antigen remains unknown.

The CDR3 is 13 residues long. V was shortened by 6 bases and J by 2 bases, with 11 bases between the two germline ends. Germline V gene data show CDR1 as MGHDK and CDR2 as SYGVNS. This clonotype originated in a man at least 80 years old in good health. Sequenced material: blood. This chain connects TRBV25-1 to TRBJ2-7; no clear D gene. CDR3 protein: CASSFMAAYEQYF. The CDR3, as DNA: TGTGCCAGCAGCTTTATGGCAGCCTACGAGCAGTACTTC.